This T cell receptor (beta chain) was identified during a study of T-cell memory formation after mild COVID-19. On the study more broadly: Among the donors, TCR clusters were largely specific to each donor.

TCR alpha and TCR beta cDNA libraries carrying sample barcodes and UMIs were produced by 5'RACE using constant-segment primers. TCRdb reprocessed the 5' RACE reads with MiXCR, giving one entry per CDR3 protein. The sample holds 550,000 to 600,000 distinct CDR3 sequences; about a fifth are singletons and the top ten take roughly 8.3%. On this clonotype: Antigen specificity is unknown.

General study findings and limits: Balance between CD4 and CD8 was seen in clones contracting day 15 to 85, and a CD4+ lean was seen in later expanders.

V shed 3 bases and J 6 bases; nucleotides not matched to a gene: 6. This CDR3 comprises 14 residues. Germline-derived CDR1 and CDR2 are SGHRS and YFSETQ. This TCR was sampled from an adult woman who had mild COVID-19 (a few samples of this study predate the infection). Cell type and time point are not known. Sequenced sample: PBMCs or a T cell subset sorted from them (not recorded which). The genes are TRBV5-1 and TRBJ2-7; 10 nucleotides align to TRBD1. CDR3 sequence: CASSSRDRGLEQYF. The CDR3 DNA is TGCGCCAGCAGCTCCCGGGACAGGGGTCTCGAGCAGTACTTC.